One and the same sample provided the 17 T cell receptor beta chains below, sequenced in a study of T cell responses to AZD1222 COVID-19 vaccine. Sequenced by immunoSEQ multiplex PCR; TCRdb stores in-frame clones only, minus some. The sample consists of 150,000 to 200,000 clones, roughly 89% of them appearing once. The sequencing here drew on peripheral blood, taken on day 0 of AZD1222 vaccination. All receptors derive from an adult in good health.

The chain is built from TRBV28 and TRBJ1-5; the D is unclear. The CDR3 runs 13 residues. V shed 2 bases and J shed 3 bases, with 5 bases lying between them. Per the germline V gene, CDR1 is MDHEN and CDR2 is SYDVKM. CDR3 in DNA: TGTGCCAGCAGTTTAGTAACCAATCAGCCCCAGCATTTT. It encodes CASSLVTNQPQHF.

The rearrangement links TRBV7-6 to TRBJ1-6; D is possibly TRBD1 (5 bases). Deletions cut 2 bases from V and 7 bases from J, with 12 bases between. The CDR3 runs to 15 residues. Per the germline V gene, CDR1 is SGHVS and CDR2 is FNYEAQ. The CDR3 spells CASSLLPGENSPLHF. The CDR3 bases are TGTGCCAGCAGCTTACTCCCGGGGGAGAATTCACCCCTCCACTTT. Based on the CDR3 plus reference TRBV7-6 and TRBJ1-6, the full variable domain is GAGVSQSPRYKVTKRGQDVALRCDPISGHVSLYWYRQALGQGPEFLTYFNYEAQQDKSGLPNDRFSAERPEGSISTLTIQRTEQRDSAMYRCASSLLPGENSPLHFGNGTRLTVT.

The sample holds one count of this clone. The chain combines TRBV7-9 with TRBJ1-1; 8 nucleotides agree with TRBD1. This CDR3 region has 14 residues. The germline V gene has CDR1 SEHNR and CDR2 FQNEAQ (reference sequence). V shed 5 bases, J shed 5 bases, and the junction held 7 bases outside the gene matches. The CDR3 is CASSASTGVTEAFF. In DNA form, the CDR3 reads TGTGCCAGCAGCGCCTCGACAGGGGTTACTGAAGCTTTCTTT.

The chain joins TRBV7-8 to TRBJ1-2; no reliable D call. The CDR3 is 14 amino acids. Germline V CDR1 and CDR2: SGHVS, FQNEAQ. Trimming stripped 1 base from V and 2 bases from J, with 8 bases between. CDR3 nucleotides: TGTGCCAGCAGCTTAGAGGGCCGCAACTATGGCTACACCTTC. Its translation is CASSLEGRNYGYTF.

This clone was seen a handful of times. V gene TRBV19 combines with J gene TRBJ2-1; tentative D call: TRBD2 (6 bases). The ends were cut back, 5 bases at V and 3 bases at J, with 8 bases in the middle. CDR1 is LNHDA, CDR2 SQIVND, per germline (reference sequence). CDR3 length: 13 residues. CDR3 amino acids: CASSPRGYNEQFF. CDR3 coding DNA: TGTGCCAGTAGTCCGCGGGGCTACAATGAGCAGTTCTTC.

The CDR3 sequence is CASRQGAGREQYV. The CDR3 coding sequence is TGCGCCAGCAGACAGGGGGCTGGGCGCGAGCAGTACGTC. The chain has TRBV10-2 and TRBJ2-7; 9 bases agree with TRBD1. After removal of 6 bases from V and 6 bases from J, the junction contained 6 bases not matched to a gene. From germline, CDR1 is WSHSY and CDR2 SAAADI. This CDR3 is 13 amino acids long.

CDR3 nucleotide sequence: TGTGCCAGCAGCTCGGGACAGGGTCGGCCCCAGCATTTT. This codes for CASSSGQGRPQHF. The rearrangement uses TRBV5-4 and TRBJ1-5, with TRBD1 matching over 9 bases. There are 13 residues in the CDR3. The ends lost 3 bases at V and 9 bases at J; junction bases unmatched: 4. Germline V CDR1 and CDR2: SGHNT, YYREEE (reference sequence).

Worth noting for this clone: An end of the junction does not agree with germline; a read error may underlie this. The rearrangement joins TRBV5-1 to TRBJ2-6; tentatively, D is TRBD1 (5 bases). The CDR3 is made up of 17 amino acids. Germline CDR1 and CDR2: SGHRS and YFSETQ. CDR3 in amino acids: CASRLGLLVSGANVLTF. The CDR3 DNA sequence: TGCGCCAGCAGGTTGGGGCTCTTAGTCTCTGGGGCCAACGTCCTGACTTTC.

The chain joins TRBV2 to TRBJ1-3, with TRBD1 matching 11 bases. The CDR3 contains 16 residues. Germline values: CDR1 SNHLY, CDR2 FYNNEI. The V segment lost 6 bases and the J segment 0 bases; nucleotides outside the gene matches: 4. CDR3 protein: CASRWTGGFSGNTIYF. As DNA, the CDR3 is TGTGCCAGCAGGTGGACAGGGGGCTTCTCTGGAAACACCATATATTTT.

This CDR3 is CASSPRLPITEAFF. The CDR3 DNA sequence: TGTGCCAGCAGCCCCAGACTCCCTATCACTGAAGCTTTCTTT. The V call is TRBV7-8, the J call TRBJ1-1, with D unclear. Germline loops: CDR1 SGHVS, CDR2 FQNEAQ. There are 14 residues in the CDR3. V was clipped by 5 bases and J by 4 bases, with 14 bases between them.

CDR3 DNA sequence: TGCGCCAGCAGCTTTGACCAGGACACTGAAGCTTTCTTT. This translates into CASSFDQDTEAFF. This chain joins TRBV5-1 and TRBJ1-1; D uncertain. This CDR3 has 13 amino acids. Germline V gene lookup returns CDR1 SGHRS and CDR2 YFSETQ. Trimming removed 2 bases from V and 3 bases from J, with 8 bases in between.

The V gene is TRBV5-4, the J gene TRBJ2-1; 11 bases match TRBD1. V lost 5 bases and J lost 8; bases outside the gene matches: 18. This CDR3 comprises 18 residues. Per germline, CDR1 SGHNT and CDR2 YYREEE (reference sequence). CDR3 bases: TGTGCCAGCAGTTACAGAGGGTATCGGACAGGGGGCGCGGATGAGCAGTTCTTC. It encodes CASSYRGYRTGGADEQFF.

The V and J genes are TRBV19 and TRBJ1-1; 12 nucleotides match TRBD1. J gave up 10 bases and V 9 bases, and 3 bases lay outside the gene matches. This CDR3 contains 11 residues. From germline, CDR1 is LNHDA and CDR2 SQIVND (reference sequence). CDR3 DNA sequence: TGTGCCAGCCGGGACAGGGGGCGAGCTTTCTTT. This codes for CASRDRGRAFF.

The chain employs TRBV9 and TRBJ2-5, with D possibly matching TRBD2 (5 bases). The length of the CDR3 is 15 residues. Trimming took 0 bases from V and 5 from J, leaving 14 bases between them. Germline CDR1 reads SGDLS; CDR2 reads YYNGEE. The CDR3 reads CASSVAPGWRETQYF. CDR3 coding DNA: TGTGCCAGCAGCGTAGCTCCGGGGTGGCGTGAGACCCAGTACTTC.

The chain links TRBV9 to TRBJ1-2; 9 bases fit TRBD1. Trimming removed 4 bases from V and 0 bases from J; junction bases left unmatched: 4. Looked up from germline, CDR1 is SGDLS and CDR2 is YYNGEE. The CDR3 spans 15 residues. CDR3 DNA sequence: TGTGCCAGCAGCCCAGGGGACAGGGCTAACTATGGCTACACCTTC. Translating gives CASSPGDRANYGYTF.

The V call is TRBV5-6, the J call TRBJ1-2, with D possibly being TRBD1 (5 bases). The V end was cut by 0 bases, the J end by 2 bases, with 8 bases between. The CDR3 consists of 14 residues. The germline CDR1 and CDR2 sequences are SGHDT and YYEEEE. CDR3 protein: CASSLVTANYGYTF. CDR3 coding DNA: TGTGCCAGCAGCTTGGTGACAGCGAACTATGGCTACACCTTC. Based on the CDR3 plus reference TRBV5-6 and TRBJ1-2, the full variable domain is DAGVTQSPTHLIKTRGQQVTLRCSPKSGHDTVSWYQQALGQGPQFIFQYYEEEERQRGNFPDRFSGHQFPNYSSELNVNALLLGDSALYLCASSLVTANYGYTFGSGTRLTVV.

The CDR3 is CASSFAQGANAGYTF. CDR3 nucleotide sequence: TGTGCCAGCAGCTTCGCACAGGGGGCGAATGCTGGCTACACCTTC. The chain carries TRBV7-8 and TRBJ1-2; 9 bases line up with TRBD1. This CDR3 contains 15 residues. Per the germline V gene, CDR1 is SGHVS and CDR2 is FQNEAQ. V lost 3 bases, J lost 7 bases, and 9 bases stayed unmatched.